This T cell receptor beta chain emerged from a study of Ad26.COV2.S vaccination and SARS-CoV-2 variants. The germline V gene has CDR1 KGHDR and CDR2 SFDVKD. This CDR3 is built from 14 residues. Trimming stripped 4 bases from V and 9 bases from J, with 15 bases between. A word on this clone: The antigen remains unidentified.

Treatment here: some 20 received Ad26.COV2.S at low or high dose, single or two shots; 5 received placebo; per-sample allocation not given. All samples were drawn on day 63, counting from the first vaccine or placebo injection. The study used a vaccine consisting of an Ad26 vector that expressed Wuhan-strain SARS-CoV-2 spike. Using immunoSEQ multiplex PCR, the repertoire was profiled, and TCRdb retains in-frame clones only, with some absent. The sample has roughly 420,000 clones, 75% to 90% seen once. Study-wide points: Placebo recipients had lower spike-specific TCR breadth than vaccine recipients.

Specimen: peripheral blood, collected in a trial of Ad26.COV2.S vaccine versus placebo. The receptor was derived from a person aged 18-65 years who received the Ad26.COV2.S COVID-19 vaccine or a placebo. J is TRBJ2-1 and V is TRBV24-1; D might be TRBD2 (6 bases). The CDR3 bases are TGTGCCACCAGTGACCCCTTGGGAGGTGGTGAGCAGTTCTTC. Its translation is CATSDPLGGGEQFF.